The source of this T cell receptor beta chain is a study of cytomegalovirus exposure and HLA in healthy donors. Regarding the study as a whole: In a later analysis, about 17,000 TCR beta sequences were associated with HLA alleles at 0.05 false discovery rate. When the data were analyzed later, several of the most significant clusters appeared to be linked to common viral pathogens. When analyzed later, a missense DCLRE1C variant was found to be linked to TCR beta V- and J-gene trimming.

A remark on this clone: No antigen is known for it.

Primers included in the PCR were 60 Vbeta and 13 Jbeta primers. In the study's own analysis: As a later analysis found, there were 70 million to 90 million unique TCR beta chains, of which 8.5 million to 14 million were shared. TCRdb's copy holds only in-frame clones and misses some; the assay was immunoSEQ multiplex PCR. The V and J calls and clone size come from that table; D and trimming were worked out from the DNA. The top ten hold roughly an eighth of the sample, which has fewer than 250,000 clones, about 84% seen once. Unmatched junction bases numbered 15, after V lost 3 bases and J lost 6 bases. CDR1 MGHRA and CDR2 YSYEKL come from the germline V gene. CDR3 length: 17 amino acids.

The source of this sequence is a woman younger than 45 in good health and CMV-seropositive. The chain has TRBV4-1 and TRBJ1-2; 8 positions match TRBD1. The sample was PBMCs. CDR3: CASSQSGTGVVGHGYTF. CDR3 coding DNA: TGCGCCAGCAGCCAGTCCGGGACAGGTGTCGTGGGGCATGGCTACACCTTC.